Each of the 26 T cell receptor beta chains below was sequenced from the same sample in a study of T cells in Graves' hyperthyroidism and ophthalmopathy. The CDR3 regions of TCR beta were amplified from RNA transcripts. With the HTBI primer set, the TCR CDR3 went through a first round of RT-PCR. MiXCR was run by TCRdb on the multiplex PCR reads, yielding one entry per CDR3 protein. Here the sample spans hundreds of thousands of distinct CDR3 sequences, roughly 15% being singletons. The specimen sequenced was blood. The receptors derive from a woman between 18 and 29 years old with Graves' hyperthyroidism.

The DNA for the CDR3 is TGTGCCAGCAGTTTTTCTAGGACCGATCCAACCGGCTACACCTTC. It yields the protein CASSFSRTDPTGYTF. The chain recombines TRBV27 with TRBJ1-2; D remains unclear. Germline V gene lookup returns CDR1 MNHEY and CDR2 SMNVEV (reference sequence). V was cut by 3 bases and J by 8 bases, with 19 bases left in between. The CDR3 is 15 amino acids.

The chain combines TRBV6-1 with TRBJ1-5; D not certain. The ends were cut back, 0 bases at V and 2 bases at J, with 20 bases in the middle. Germline V gives CDR1 MNHNS, CDR2 SASEGT. The CDR3 sequence is 19 residues long. CDR3 bases: TGTGCCAGCAGTGAAGCCCTAGCGGACTCCGTCTGGGGCAATCAGCCCCAGCATTTT. It specifies CASSEALADSVWGNQPQHF.

This clonotype was recorded a few times. The V and J genes are TRBV30 and TRBJ2-1; 9 bases are shared with TRBD2. This CDR3 region has 18 residues. Germline lookup yields CDR1 GTSNPN and CDR2 SVGIG (reference sequence). Trimming cost V 3 bases and J 0 bases; bases outside gene matches: 12. The chain's CDR3 is CAWSPGTSSASSYNEQFF. The CDR3 DNA is TGTGCCTGGAGCCCCGGGACTAGCTCCGCGAGCTCCTACAATGAGCAGTTCTTC.

At least ten counts were recorded for this clonotype. The chain employs TRBV7-3 and TRBJ1-1; TRBD1 matches at 7 bases. CDR1 and CDR2 from the germline V gene are SGHTA and FQGTGA. Trimming removed 5 bases from V and 0 bases from J; junction bases left unmatched: 6. The CDR3 spans 15 residues. The CDR3 sequence: CASSRTGRMNTEAFF. CDR3 bases: TGTGCCAGCAGCCGGACAGGTCGAATGAACACTGAAGCTTTCTTT.

The chain links TRBV10-3 to TRBJ2-5, with 9 bases that match TRBD1. Germline CDR1 ENHRY, CDR2 SYGVKD. This CDR3 is built from 14 residues. Trimming took 4 bases from V and 2 from J; bases not matched to a gene: 2. As DNA, the CDR3 is TGTGCCATCAGTGGGGACAGGGAACAAGAGACCCAGTACTTC. Protein product: CAISGDREQETQYF.

In its sample, this clonotype was seen a few times. A much larger clone differs by one base, so this may be a read error. The chain uses TRBV11-2 and TRBJ2-3; D not certain. Germline V lookup: CDR1 SGHAT, CDR2 FQNNGV. This CDR3 contains 12 residues. V shed 2 bases and J shed 5 bases, with 5 bases lying between them. The DNA of the CDR3 is TGTGCCAGCAGCTTATCGCTAGATACGCAGTATTTT. It specifies CASSLSLDTQYF. Full variable domain (outside the CDR3, taken from reference TRBV11-2 and TRBJ2-3): EAGVAQSPRYKIIEKRQSVAFWCNPISGHATLYWYQQILGQGPKLLIQFQNNGVVDDSQLPKDRFSAERLKGVDSTLKIQPAKLEDSAVYLCASSLSLDTQYFGPGTRLTVL.

Ten or more counts support this clonotype. V usage is TRBV30 and J usage is TRBJ1-3, with D possibly TRBD1 on 6 matching bases. Germline V gene data show CDR1 as GTSNPN and CDR2 as SVGIG (reference sequence). Trimming shortened V by 4 bases and J by 4 bases, and 11 bases separated the two germline ends. CDR3 size: 13 residues. This CDR3 is CAWNTGTGNTIYF. For the CDR3, the DNA is TGTGCCTGGAATACAGGGACCGGAAACACCATATATTTT. Drawing the rest from reference TRBV30 and TRBJ1-3, the complete variable domain is SQTIHQWPATLVQPVGSPLSLECTVEGTSNPNLYWYRQAAGRGLQLLFYSVGIGQISSEVPQNLSASRPQDRQFILSSKKLLLSDSGFYLCAWNTGTGNTIYFGEGSWLTVV.

This clonotype came up a few times. A single base separates this from a much larger clone, so it may be a read error. The gene calls are TRBV11-2 and TRBJ2-7; tentatively, D is TRBD1 (5 bases). The CDR3 runs to 16 residues. In germline, CDR1 is SGHAT, CDR2 FQNNGV. With 1 base removed from V and 0 bases from J, the gap between germline ends came to 13 bases. CDR3: CASSLGQYQGSYEQYF. The CDR3 DNA is TGTGCCAGCAGCTTAGGTCAATACCAGGGCTCCTACGAGCAGTACTTC.

This clonotype was recorded a few times. The chain uses TRBV6-1 and TRBJ1-2; TRBD1 agrees at 7 bases. The germline V gene encodes CDR1 MNHNS and CDR2 SASEGT. J gave up 6 bases and V 7 bases, and 11 bases lay outside the gene matches. The CDR3 totals 14 residues. The DNA of the CDR3 is TGTGCCAGCACCGAACAGGGGAGGGTCCATGGCTACACCTTC. The encoded protein is CASTEQGRVHGYTF.

This clonotype came up many times. The chain carries TRBV5-1 and TRBJ2-3, with 8 bases lining up with TRBD2. The germline V gene encodes CDR1 SGHRS and CDR2 YFSETQ. V trimming: 2 bases; J trimming: 3 bases; junction bases outside the gene matches: 5. The CDR3 sequence is 15 residues long. CDR3 region: CASSLAGAWTDTQYF. The CDR3 DNA reads as TGCGCCAGCAGCTTAGCGGGGGCGTGGACAGATACGCAGTATTTT.

There are many counts of this clonotype. This chain links TRBV27 with TRBJ2-5; TRBD2 matches at 12 bases. Germline V CDR1 and CDR2: MNHEY, SMNVEV (reference sequence). The CDR3 is 18 residues long. The V gene end was trimmed by 7 bases and the J gene end by 5 bases; junction bases not matched to a gene: 17. The CDR3 region has the DNA TGTGCCAGCAAAAAGACTAGCGGGAGTATAACTGTACTGGAGACCCAGTACTTC. It translates to CASKKTSGSITVLETQYF.

This clonotype appeared a few times. J is TRBJ2-7 and V is TRBV4-3; no clear D. V was cut by 1 base and J by 3 bases, with 13 bases left in between. The CDR3 totals 15 residues. In germline, CDR1 is LGHNA, CDR2 YSLEER. The CDR3 coding sequence is TGCGCCAGCAGCCAAGCGTTGGATGGCTTCTACGAGCAGTACTTC. Protein sequence: CASSQALDGFYEQYF.

This clonotype came up a few times. This rearrangement joins TRBV6-2 or TRBV6-3 to TRBJ1-6; D unresolved. The CDR3 spans 18 residues. Trimming removed 0 bases from V and 7 bases from J, with 19 bases in between. From germline, CDR1 is MNHEY and CDR2 SVGEGT. CDR3 region: CASSYSRYPRPGNSPLHF. CDR3 nucleotide sequence: TGTGCCAGCAGTTACTCGCGTTACCCCCGGCCGGGGAATTCACCCCTCCACTTT.

This clonotype was seen ten or more times. This sequence joins TRBV2 and TRBJ1-1; no reliable D call. The V end lost 5 bases, the J end lost 1 base, and 8 bases lay between the germline ends. The CDR3 loop spans 13 amino acids. In germline, CDR1 is SNHLY, CDR2 FYNNEI. CDR3 residues: CASSRYENTEAFF. CDR3 nucleotides: TGTGCCAGCAGTAGGTACGAGAACACTGAAGCTTTCTTT.

The chain has TRBV24-1 and TRBJ2-1, with D uncertain. CDR3 size: 15 residues. Between the trimmed V and J ends, which lost 2 bases and 6 bases, there was a span of 13 bases. Germline V gives CDR1 KGHDR, CDR2 SFDVKD. CDR3 residues: CATSDYPQYPNEQFF. The CDR3 DNA reads as TGTGCCACCAGTGATTACCCTCAGTACCCCAATGAGCAGTTCTTC.

This clonotype came up many times. The chain joins TRBV6-1 to TRBJ2-1; 8 nucleotides line up with TRBD1. Losses at the gene ends were 1 base for V and 2 bases for J; bases not matched to a gene: 1. This CDR3 has 15 amino acids. Per the germline V gene, CDR1 is MNHNS and CDR2 is SASEGT. The CDR3 bases are TGTGCCAGCAGTGAAGGGACAGGGCCCTACAATGAGCAGTTCTTC. As protein: CASSEGTGPYNEQFF.

In its sample, this clonotype was seen many times. V gene TRBV20-1 combines with J gene TRBJ1-3, with TRBD1 as a possible D gene (6 bases). The CDR3 covers 14 residues. Looked up from germline, CDR1 is DFQATT and CDR2 is SNEGSKA (reference sequence). V was cut by 5 bases and J by 2 bases, with 13 bases left in between. This CDR3 is CSARQAGAGNTIYF. In DNA form, the CDR3 reads TGCAGTGCTCGACAGGCAGGAGCTGGAAACACCATATATTTT.

V and J are TRBV6-1 and TRBJ2-1; D is perhaps TRBD2 (6 bases). In germline, CDR1 is MNHNS, CDR2 SASEGT. The V gene lost 2 bases and the J gene lost 1 base, with 12 bases spanning the gap. CDR3 size: 16 residues. The CDR3, as DNA: TGTGCCAGCAGTGAACTCATCCGGGGGTCCTACAATGAGCAGTTCTTC. This codes for CASSELIRGSYNEQFF.

This sequence joins TRBV7-9 and TRBJ2-4, with TRBD1 matching 8 bases. V shed 4 bases, J shed 3 bases, and the junction held 8 bases outside the gene matches. Germline CDR1 SEHNR, CDR2 FQNEAQ (reference sequence). The CDR3 contains 16 residues. The CDR3 bases are TGTGCCAGCAGCTCCGTTGACAGGGGAGGCAAAAACATTCAGTACTTC. Translating gives CASSSVDRGGKNIQYF.

Concerning this clonotype: One base away lies a much larger clone, so this may be a sequencing read error. The V gene is TRBV7-8, the J gene TRBJ2-5; D gene unclear. This CDR3 comprises 12 residues. CDR1 and CDR2 from the germline V gene are SGHVS and FQNEAQ. The CDR3 nucleotides read TGTGTCAGCAGCTTAAAGCAAGAGACCCAGTACTTC. Translating gives CVSSLKQETQYF.

About this clonotype itself: Given a much more abundant clone one base away, this may be a read error. The chain employs TRBV15 and TRBJ2-1; either TRBD1 or TRBD2 may supply D (6 bases each). This CDR3 comprises 17 residues. V was clipped by 3 bases and J by 10 bases, with 25 bases between them. From germline, CDR1 is LNHNV and CDR2 YYDKDF (reference sequence). CDR3 nucleotide sequence: TGTGCCACCAGCAGGGATCGAGGGAGGACAGCGAGGGACGAGCAGTTCTTC. Its protein product is CATSRDRGRTARDEQFF.

This clonotype was picked up many times. This sequence joins TRBV11-2 and TRBJ2-1, with D possibly being TRBD2 (6 bases). The CDR3 extends over 14 amino acids. V lost 5 bases to trimming and J lost 5 bases, with 13 bases between them. Per germline, CDR1 SGHAT and CDR2 FQNNGV. The CDR3 region is CASSILAGHNEQFF. The DNA for the CDR3 is TGTGCCAGCAGCATACTAGCTGGGCACAATGAGCAGTTCTTC.

This clonotype was recorded a few times. The rearrangement joins TRBV12-3 or TRBV12-4 to TRBJ2-5, with D perhaps given as TRBD1 or TRBD2 (5 bases each). V was trimmed by 8 bases and J by 5 bases, leaving 18 bases between them. The CDR3 has 14 residues. Here the CDR3 DNA reads TGTGCCAGCTTGGGGGACCCGGCGGGCGAGACCCAGTACTTC. This gives the protein CASLGDPAGETQYF.

This clonotype was seen repeatedly, ten times or more. J is TRBJ2-3 and V is TRBV20-1, with TRBD2 matching 11 bases. Germline values: CDR1 DFQATT, CDR2 SNEGSKA (reference sequence). The CDR3 is 13 residues long. The CDR3, as DNA: TGCAGGGCCAGACTAGCGGGAACAGATACGCAGTATTTT. This sequence encodes CRARLAGTDTQYF.

The V and J genes are TRBV10-1 and TRBJ2-3, with 8 bases that match TRBD1. Germline CDR1 WNHNN, CDR2 SYGVQD (reference sequence). There are 15 residues in the CDR3. Germline trimming cut 5 bases from V and 3 bases from J; bases unmatched to any gene: 7. In nucleotides, the CDR3 is TGCGCCAGCAGTCAGGACAGGGATCGAACAGATACGCAGTATTTT. Protein product: CASSQDRDRTDTQYF.

This clonotype was observed many times. This chain connects TRBV6-2 or TRBV6-3 to TRBJ2-5; no definite D call. Germline CDR1 reads MNHEY; CDR2 reads SVGEGT. Between the trimmed V and J ends, which lost 2 bases and 7 bases, there was a span of 5 bases. The CDR3 consists of 11 residues. The CDR3 DNA follows: TGTGCCAGCAGTTACCCAGGGACCCAGTACTTC. Its protein is CASSYPGTQYF.